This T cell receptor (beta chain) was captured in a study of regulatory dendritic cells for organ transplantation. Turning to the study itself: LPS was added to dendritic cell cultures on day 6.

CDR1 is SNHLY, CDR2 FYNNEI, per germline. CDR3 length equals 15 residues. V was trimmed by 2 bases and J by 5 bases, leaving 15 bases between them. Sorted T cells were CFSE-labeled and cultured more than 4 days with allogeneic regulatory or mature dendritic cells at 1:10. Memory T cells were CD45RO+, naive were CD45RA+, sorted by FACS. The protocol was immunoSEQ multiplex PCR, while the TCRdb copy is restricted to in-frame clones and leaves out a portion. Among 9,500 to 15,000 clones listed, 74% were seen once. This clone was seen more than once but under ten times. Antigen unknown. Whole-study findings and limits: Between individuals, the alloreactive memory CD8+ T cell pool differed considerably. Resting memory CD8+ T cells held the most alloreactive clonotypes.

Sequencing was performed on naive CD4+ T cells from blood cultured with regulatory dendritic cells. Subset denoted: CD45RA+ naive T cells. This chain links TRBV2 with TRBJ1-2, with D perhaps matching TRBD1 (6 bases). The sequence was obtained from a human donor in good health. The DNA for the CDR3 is TGTGCCAGCAGTGAATCAGGGGTCCTGCCATATGGCTACACCTTC. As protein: CASSESGVLPYGYTF.